The present T cell receptor (beta chain) was sequenced within a study of shared clonotypes between healthy human individuals. For sorted subsets, 150 to 200 ng DNA per replicate equaled roughly 30,000 T cell genomes. Sequencing was performed with immunoSEQ multiplex PCR; in TCRdb, only in-frame clones are kept and a portion is missing. This table holds about 2 million clones, roughly 95% found once. Note on this clone: Its antigen is undetermined.

In germline, CDR1 is MNHEY, CDR2 SMNVEV (reference sequence). Trimming left V 8 bases short and J 1 base short, with 14 bases between. CDR3 length equals 14 residues. Overall study results and limits: Donor clonotype sharing was expected to depend on sequencing depth. Generally, naive subsets (rather than memory subsets) showed larger estimated richness.

Naive CD8 cells comprised CD45RO-negative, CCR7-positively selected cells, excluding terminally differentiated effector memory CD45RA+ cells. Donors had no recently reported acute infections or vaccinations and were HIV-negative. The TCR originated in a man between 18 and 29 years old in good health. The genes are TRBV27 and TRBJ1-2; D not certain. Sequenced material: naive CD8+ T cells sorted from blood. CDR3: CASRPDGLNYGYTF. CDR3 bases: TGTGCCAGCCGACCCGACGGGCTTAACTATGGCTACACCTTC.